Below are 26 T cell receptor beta chains sequenced from a single sample in a study of cytomegalovirus exposure and HLA in healthy donors. Measured with immunoSEQ multiplex PCR; TCRdb has only the in-frame clones, and not every one. The table shows about 120,000 clones, with about 85% occurring only once. The sample comprised PBMCs. The receptors were sampled from a man aged 18 to 30 in good health and CMV-seropositive.

The J gene is TRBJ2-3, the V gene TRBV5-4; D is possibly TRBD2 (5 bases). V lost 2 bases, J lost 4 bases, and 14 bases lay in between. The CDR3 contains 15 residues. Germline-derived CDR1 and CDR2 are SGHNT and YYREEE (reference sequence). The CDR3 DNA is TGTGCCAGCAGCTTAACTAGTCTTTGGGCAGATACGCAGTATTTT. Translated: CASSLTSLWADTQYF.

V usage is TRBV28 and J usage is TRBJ1-6, with D perhaps matching TRBD1 (5 bases). The germline CDR1 and CDR2 sequences are MDHEN and SYDVKM. The CDR3 runs 14 residues. V lost 8 bases to trimming and J lost 8 bases, with 16 bases between them. Here the CDR3 DNA reads TGTGCCAGCCGCCTGGGACTAGGGTATTCACCCCTCCACTTT. Residues: CASRLGLGYSPLHF.

The CDR3 DNA sequence: TGCGCCAGCAGCCAAAGCAGGGAGGGTAACTATGGCTACACCTTC. This encodes CASSQSREGNYGYTF. The J gene is TRBJ1-2, the V gene TRBV4-3; D may be TRBD1 (5 bases). The CDR3 runs 15 residues. Germline V gene sequence: CDR1 LGHNA, CDR2 YSLEER. The V gene lost 2 bases and the J gene lost 1 base, with 11 bases spanning the gap.

The genes are TRBV27 and TRBJ2-1; 10 nucleotides line up with TRBD1. V gave up 8 bases and J gave up 7 bases; unmatched junction bases: 11. CDR3 size: 15 residues. Germline-derived CDR1 and CDR2 are MNHEY and SMNVEV (reference sequence). For the CDR3, the DNA is TGTGCCAGCGGCCTCTCCGGGACAGGGGTGAATGAGCAGTTCTTC. This gives the protein CASGLSGTGVNEQFF.

V gene TRBV7-2 combines with J gene TRBJ2-1; TRBD1 agrees at 10 bases. V was pared by 8 bases and J by 14 bases, with 12 bases of the junction left unmatched. CDR1 is SGHTA and CDR2 is FQGNSA in the germline V gene. The CDR3 is 13 residues long. CDR3 sequence (DNA): TGTGCCAGCCGTCTTCCAGCCGGGACAGGGGAGTTCTTC. It codes for CASRLPAGTGEFF.

This chain joins TRBV19 and TRBJ1-4, with D uncertain. This CDR3 contains 14 residues. The germline V gene encodes CDR1 LNHDA and CDR2 SQIVND (reference sequence). The germline V and J ends were trimmed by 3 bases and 5 bases, with 10 bases remaining between them. The CDR3 region has the DNA TGTGCCAGTAGTATCCGGAGCGCGAATGAAAAACTGTTTTTT. Its protein product is CASSIRSANEKLFF.

This sequence joins TRBV7-2 and TRBJ2-5; D is perhaps TRBD1 (5 bases). The V and J ends lost 2 bases and 4 bases respectively, with 11 bases between them. This CDR3 region has 14 residues. The germline V gene encodes CDR1 SGHTA and CDR2 FQGNSA. The DNA for the CDR3 is TGTGCCAGCAGCTTATTCTTGGGGCCAGAGACCCAGTACTTC. This translates into CASSLFLGPETQYF. Filled out from reference TRBV7-2 and TRBJ2-5, the complete variable domain reads GAGVSQSPSNKVTEKGKDVELRCDPISGHTALYWYRQSLGQGLEFLIYFQGNSAPDKSGLPSDRFSAERTGGSVSTLTIQRTQQEDSAVYLCASSLFLGPETQYFGPGTRLLVL.

The J gene is TRBJ1-6, the V gene TRBV11-2; D gene unclear. CDR1 is SGHAT, CDR2 FQNNGV, per germline. The CDR3 is 15 residues long. Trimming took off 0 bases at V and 6 bases at J, with 9 bases between the two ends. The CDR3 bases are TGTGCCAGCAGCTTAGAAATAGTCCCTAATTCACCCCTCCACTTT. Its protein is CASSLEIVPNSPLHF.

The chain links TRBV29-1 to TRBJ2-1; TRBD1 might be the D (6 bases). V shed 7 bases and J shed 4 bases, with 14 bases lying between them. Germline-derived CDR1 and CDR2 are SQVTM and ANQGSEA. This CDR3 region has 13 residues. The CDR3: CSGGGTGYNEQFF. As DNA, the CDR3 is TGCAGCGGTGGGGGCACCGGGTACAATGAGCAGTTCTTC.

The genes are TRBV6-1 and TRBJ2-7; TRBD2 is a possible D gene (6 bases). Trimming pared 7 bases from V and 6 bases from J, leaving 16 bases between. Germline loops: CDR1 MNHNS, CDR2 SASEGT. The CDR3 has 13 residues. CDR3 sequence reads: CASMEGLASEQYF. Here the CDR3 DNA reads TGTGCCAGCATGGAGGGTTTAGCCTCCGAGCAGTACTTC.

This rearrangement joins TRBV19 to TRBJ2-7; 10 bases are a match to TRBD1. There are 13 residues in the CDR3. Germline-derived CDR1 and CDR2 are LNHDA and SQIVND (reference sequence). J lost 3 bases, V lost 6 bases, and 2 bases had no gene match. The CDR3 bases are TGTGCCAGTAGGAGGGACAGGGGCTACGAGCAGTACTTC. Its translation: CASRRDRGYEQYF.

V usage is TRBV5-4 and J usage is TRBJ2-7, with 9 bases lining up with TRBD1. Germline V gives CDR1 SGHNT, CDR2 YYREEE (reference sequence). Losses at the gene ends were 1 base for V and 2 bases for J; bases not matched to a gene: 10. The CDR3 consists of 17 residues. The CDR3 DNA is TGTGCCAGCAGCTTGATGACGGGGACAGGGTGGACCTACGAGCAGTACTTC. Its translation is CASSLMTGTGWTYEQYF.

The V call is TRBV5-1, the J call TRBJ2-1; 9 bases match TRBD1. Germline V CDR1 and CDR2: SGHRS, YFSETQ. Trimming cost V 4 bases and J 12 bases; bases outside gene matches: 14. The CDR3 has 15 amino acids. CDR3 sequence: CASSLGQGRSLRQFF. The CDR3 coding sequence is TGCGCCAGCAGCCTAGGACAGGGGCGTTCATTGAGGCAGTTCTTC. Filled out from reference TRBV5-1 and TRBJ2-1, the complete variable domain reads KAGVTQTPRYLIKTRGQQVTLSCSPISGHRSVSWYQQTPGQGLQFLFEYFSETQRNKGNFPGRFSGRQFSNSRSEMNVSTLELGDSALYLCASSLGQGRSLRQFFGPGTRLTVL.

J is TRBJ2-7 and V is TRBV9; 8 bases fit TRBD1. Per germline, CDR1 SGDLS and CDR2 YYNGEE. The CDR3 runs to 14 residues. Trimming removed 3 bases from V and 3 bases from J; junction bases left unmatched: 5. CDR3 in DNA: TGTGCCAGCAGCGCCGCGACAGGGGTCTACGAGCAGTACTTC. Encoded protein: CASSAATGVYEQYF.

This clone was counted a few times. The chain uses TRBV4-2 and TRBJ1-5; the match to TRBD1 covers 7 bases. This CDR3 comprises 15 residues. CDR1 is LGHNA, CDR2 YNFKEQ, per germline. The J segment lost 5 bases and the V segment lost 0 bases, leaving 4 bases of the junction unmatched. The CDR3 sequence: CASSQEGTAHQPQHF. Written as DNA, the CDR3 is TGTGCCAGCAGCCAAGAAGGGACAGCGCATCAGCCCCAGCATTTT.

The CDR3, as DNA: TGTGCCAGCAGCTCTAGGTGGGACAGTAGCTCCTATAATTCACCCCTCCACTTT. It translates to CASSSRWDSSSYNSPLHF. This chain joins TRBV7-2 and TRBJ1-6; 7 bases are shared with TRBD1. The CDR3 sequence is 18 residues long. The V and J ends lost 4 bases and 0 bases, in that order; junction bases with no gene match: 9. The germline gives CDR1 SGHTA, CDR2 FQGNSA.

This clone was picked up a small number of times. V usage is TRBV29-1 and J usage is TRBJ2-5; possibly TRBD2 for D (6 bases). CDR1 and CDR2 from the germline V gene are SQVTM and ANQGSEA. The V and J ends lost 2 bases and 5 bases respectively, with 12 bases between them. The CDR3 sequence is 13 residues long. The CDR3 loop is CSVESAGSETQYF. CDR3 coding DNA: TGCAGCGTTGAATCGGCGGGGTCGGAGACCCAGTACTTC.

The V gene is TRBV5-8, the J gene TRBJ1-1; D ambiguous. The CDR3 runs to 13 residues. Trimming left V 0 bases short and J 11 bases short, with 14 bases between. Germline CDR1 reads SGHTS; CDR2 reads YDEGEE. This CDR3 is CASSLDFAPKAFF. The CDR3 bases are TGTGCCAGCAGCTTGGATTTTGCGCCCAAGGCTTTCTTT. The variable domain in full, with the rest retrieved from reference TRBV5-8 and TRBJ1-1, is EAGVTQSPTHLIKTRGQQATLRCSPISGHTSVYWYQQALGLGLQFLLWYDEGEERNRGNFPPRFSGRQFPNYSSELNVNALELEDSALYLCASSLDFAPKAFFGQGTRLTVV.

The rearrangement uses TRBV10-3 and TRBJ1-1; 7 bases match TRBD1. This CDR3 comprises 15 residues. The J segment lost 8 bases and the V segment lost 3 bases, leaving 12 bases of the junction unmatched. Germline CDR1 and CDR2: ENHRY and SYGVKD. The CDR3, as DNA: TGTGCCATCAGTGATCCCGACAGGGCGCAGGAAGAAGCTTTCTTT. Its translation is CAISDPDRAQEEAFF.

The rearrangement joins TRBV9 to TRBJ1-1; possible D gene TRBD1, 5 bases. Germline loops: CDR1 SGDLS, CDR2 YYNGEE. The CDR3 has 14 amino acids. The ends were cut back, 4 bases at V and 7 bases at J, with 17 bases in the middle. The CDR3 here is CASSPLVGGGEAFF. The CDR3 coding sequence is TGTGCCAGCAGCCCTCTAGTCGGGGGAGGTGAAGCTTTCTTT.

This clone was detected once. The chain carries TRBV29-1 and TRBJ2-2; the D gene is possibly TRBD1 (6 bases). With 5 bases removed from V and 4 bases from J, the gap between germline ends came to 17 bases. The CDR3 contains 15 residues. Germline loops: CDR1 SQVTM, CDR2 ANQGSEA. As DNA, the CDR3 is TGCAGCGTTACCCCAGCAGGGGCGGTCACCGGGGAGCTGTTTTTT. Translating gives CSVTPAGAVTGELFF.

This chain joins TRBV19 and TRBJ1-1, with a weak D call TRBD1 (5 bases). Trimming shortened V by 6 bases and J by 1 base, and 9 bases separated the two germline ends. The CDR3 runs 13 residues. Germline-derived CDR1 and CDR2 are LNHDA and SQIVND (reference sequence). For the CDR3, the DNA is TGTGCCAGTAGGAAGGGGCGGAACACTGAAGCTTTCTTT. Its protein is CASRKGRNTEAFF.

This chain connects TRBV2 to TRBJ1-1; no clear D gene. From germline, CDR1 is SNHLY and CDR2 FYNNEI. This CDR3 has 14 residues. V was shortened by 4 bases and J by 5 bases, with 14 bases between the two germline ends. CDR3 DNA: TGTGCCAGCAGTGGAACAGTTCGAAAGACTGAAGCTTTCTTT. It encodes CASSGTVRKTEAFF.

The gene calls are TRBV4-2 and TRBJ2-7; TRBD2 matches 14 bases. Germline V gene sequence: CDR1 LGHNA, CDR2 YNFKEQ. This CDR3 comprises 18 residues. The junction had 8 bases not matched to a gene; V was cut back by 4 bases and J by 0 bases. CDR3 sequence (DNA): TGTGCCAGCAGCCGAGGACTAGCGGGGGGATCGAGCTCCTACGAGCAGTACTTC. Protein: CASSRGLAGGSSSYEQYF.

The gene calls are TRBV6-6 and TRBJ2-7, with D possibly TRBD1 on 6 matching bases. The CDR3 is 16 amino acids. Trimming left V 2 bases short and J 2 bases short, with 16 bases between. Germline values: CDR1 MNHNY, CDR2 SVGAGI (reference sequence). This chain's CDR3 is CASSYPRNRVPYEQYF. As DNA, the CDR3 is TGTGCCAGCAGTTACCCACGTAACAGGGTCCCCTACGAGCAGTACTTC.

The chain combines TRBV7-9 with TRBJ2-3; TRBD1 matches at 10 bases. Per the germline V gene, CDR1 is SEHNR and CDR2 is FQNEAQ (reference sequence). This CDR3 spans 16 amino acids. Losses at the gene ends were 5 bases for V and 5 bases for J; bases not matched to a gene: 10. CDR3 sequence: CASSRRQGAREDTQYF. In DNA, the CDR3 is TGTGCCAGCAGCCGTCGACAGGGGGCGAGAGAAGATACGCAGTATTTT.